This entry lists 2 T cell receptor beta chains sequenced from one sample in a study of blood T cell repertoires in COVID-19. Using immunoSEQ multiplex PCR, the repertoire was profiled, and TCRdb retains in-frame clones only, with some absent. The data hold roughly 400,000 clones, with about 86% observed a single time. The sequencing input was PBMCs or T cells enriched from blood (not recorded which). Receptors originate from a woman in her forties or fifties who had recovered from COVID-19.

The sample holds one count of this clone. The V and J genes are TRBV9 and TRBJ1-1; D unclear. The germline gives CDR1 SGDLS, CDR2 YYNGEE. This CDR3 is 14 amino acids long. Trimming shortened V by 5 bases and J by 4 bases, and 15 bases separated the two germline ends. The CDR3 DNA reads TGTGCCAGCAGTTACGACTCCGAGGGCACTGAAGCTTTCTTT. This encodes CASSYDSEGTEAFF.

Concerning this clone: This sample includes further DNA sequences coding for the same CDR3. CDR3 residues: CASSFSGQSNEKLFF. The CDR3 nucleotides are TGTGCCAGCAGCTTTTCCGGACAGAGTAATGAAAAACTGTTTTTT. The chain joins TRBV7-9 to TRBJ1-4, with D perhaps TRBD1 (6 bases). The CDR3 covers 15 residues. V was pared by 3 bases and J by 4 bases, with 12 bases between. Germline V lookup: CDR1 SEHNR, CDR2 FQNEAQ (reference sequence).